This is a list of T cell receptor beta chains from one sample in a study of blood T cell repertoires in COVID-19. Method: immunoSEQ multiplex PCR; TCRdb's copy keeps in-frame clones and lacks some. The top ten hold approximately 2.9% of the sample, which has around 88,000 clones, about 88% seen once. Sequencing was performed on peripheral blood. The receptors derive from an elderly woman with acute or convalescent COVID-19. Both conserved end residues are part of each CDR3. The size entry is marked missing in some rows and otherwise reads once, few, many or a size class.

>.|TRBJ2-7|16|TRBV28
CASRSPWTSSSYEQYF
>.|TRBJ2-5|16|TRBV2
CASSVPRSGGGATQYF
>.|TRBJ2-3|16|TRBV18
CASSPLAGGSTDTQYF
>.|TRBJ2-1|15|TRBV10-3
CAISEGLAGGNEQFF
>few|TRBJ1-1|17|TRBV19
CASRPTGGGGPTTEAFF
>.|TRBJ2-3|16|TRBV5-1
CASSLVGQLATDTQYF
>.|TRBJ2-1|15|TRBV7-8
CASSSSGGTYNEQFF
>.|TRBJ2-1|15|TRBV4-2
CASSQGLAGGDEQFF
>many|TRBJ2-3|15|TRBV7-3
CASSLAGGPADTQYF
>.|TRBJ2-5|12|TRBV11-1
CASSREIETQYF
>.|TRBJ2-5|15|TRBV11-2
CASSPVGSGSETQYF
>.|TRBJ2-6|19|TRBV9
CASSPRTVELFSGANVLTF
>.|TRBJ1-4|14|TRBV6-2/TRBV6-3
CASSKTGTNEKLFF
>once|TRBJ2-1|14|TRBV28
CASSSPGLAGEQFF
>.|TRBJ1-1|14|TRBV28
CASSFGTANTEAFF
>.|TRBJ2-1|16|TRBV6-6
CASRSPRGAHYNEQFF
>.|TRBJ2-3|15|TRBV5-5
CASSPTSGRTDTQYF
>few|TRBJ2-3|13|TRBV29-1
CSVEPGNTDTQYF
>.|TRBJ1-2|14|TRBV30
CAWSGPARHYGYTF
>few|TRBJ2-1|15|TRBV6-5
CASSYSPSGSTEQFF
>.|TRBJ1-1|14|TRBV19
CASSTGRRDTEAFF
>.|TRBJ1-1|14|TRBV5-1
CASSLWTVDTEAFF
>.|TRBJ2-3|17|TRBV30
CAWNNPGLAGGPGTQYF
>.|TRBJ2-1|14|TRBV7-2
CASSERGTYNEQFF
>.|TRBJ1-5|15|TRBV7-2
CASSLRQGGNQPQHF
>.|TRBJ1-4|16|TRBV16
CASSQLIKGARGKLFF
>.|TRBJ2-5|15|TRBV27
CASRRGLSPGETQYF
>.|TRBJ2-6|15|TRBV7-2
CASSFGGAGANVLTF
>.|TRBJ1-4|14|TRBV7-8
CASSSGQGAEKLFF
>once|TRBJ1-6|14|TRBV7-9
CASSLDVRNSPLHF
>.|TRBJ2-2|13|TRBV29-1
CSAIQGGTGELFF
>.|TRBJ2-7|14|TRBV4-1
CASSPTGLYYEQYF
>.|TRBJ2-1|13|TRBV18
CASSPQVSGTEFF
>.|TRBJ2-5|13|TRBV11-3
CASSLRRRETQYF
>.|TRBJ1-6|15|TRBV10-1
CASSVAGSYNSPLHF
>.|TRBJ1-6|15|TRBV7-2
CATSRRSSYNSPLHF
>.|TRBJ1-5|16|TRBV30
CAWGRPDRGSNQPQHF
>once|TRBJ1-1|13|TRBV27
CASSLLGQVEAFF
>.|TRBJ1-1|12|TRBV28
CAIQGVGGEAFF
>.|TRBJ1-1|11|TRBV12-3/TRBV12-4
CASKRGVEAFF
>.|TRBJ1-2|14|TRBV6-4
CASSAGTGVGGYTF
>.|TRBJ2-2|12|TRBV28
CASERNTGELFF
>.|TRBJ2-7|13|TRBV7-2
CASSLQGFYEQYF
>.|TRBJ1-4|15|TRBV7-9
CASSFTTGENEKLFF
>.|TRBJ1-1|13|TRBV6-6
CASSRWGGEGAFF
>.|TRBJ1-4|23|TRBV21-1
CASSKIQGSHEESLSPTNEKLFF
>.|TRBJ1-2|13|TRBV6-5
CASSYSPGVGYTF
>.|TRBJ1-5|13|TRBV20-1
CSASGGSNQPQHF
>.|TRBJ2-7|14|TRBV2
CASSRRGQYYEQYF
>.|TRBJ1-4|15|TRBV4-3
CASSQDTGDREKLFF
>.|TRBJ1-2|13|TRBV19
CASSLEQGYGYTF
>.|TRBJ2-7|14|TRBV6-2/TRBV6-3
CASSLRTSGVEQYF
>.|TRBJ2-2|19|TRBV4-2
CASSQVGPTSVENTGELFF